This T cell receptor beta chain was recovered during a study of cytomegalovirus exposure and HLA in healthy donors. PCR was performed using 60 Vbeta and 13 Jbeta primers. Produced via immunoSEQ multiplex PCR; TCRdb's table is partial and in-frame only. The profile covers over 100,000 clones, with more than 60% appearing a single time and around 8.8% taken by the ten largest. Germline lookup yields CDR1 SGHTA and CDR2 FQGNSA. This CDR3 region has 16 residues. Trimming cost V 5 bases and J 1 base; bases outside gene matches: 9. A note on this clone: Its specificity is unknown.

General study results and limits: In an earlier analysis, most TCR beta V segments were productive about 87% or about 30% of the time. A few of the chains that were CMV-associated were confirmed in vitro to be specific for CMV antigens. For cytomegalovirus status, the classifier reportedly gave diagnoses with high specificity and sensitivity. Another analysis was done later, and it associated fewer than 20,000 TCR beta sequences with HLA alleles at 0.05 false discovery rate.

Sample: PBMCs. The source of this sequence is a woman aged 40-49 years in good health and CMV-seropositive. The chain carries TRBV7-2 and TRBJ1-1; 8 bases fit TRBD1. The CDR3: CASSVRQGFGNTEAFF. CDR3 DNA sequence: TGTGCCAGCAGCGTCAGACAGGGGTTTGGGAACACTGAAGCTTTCTTT.